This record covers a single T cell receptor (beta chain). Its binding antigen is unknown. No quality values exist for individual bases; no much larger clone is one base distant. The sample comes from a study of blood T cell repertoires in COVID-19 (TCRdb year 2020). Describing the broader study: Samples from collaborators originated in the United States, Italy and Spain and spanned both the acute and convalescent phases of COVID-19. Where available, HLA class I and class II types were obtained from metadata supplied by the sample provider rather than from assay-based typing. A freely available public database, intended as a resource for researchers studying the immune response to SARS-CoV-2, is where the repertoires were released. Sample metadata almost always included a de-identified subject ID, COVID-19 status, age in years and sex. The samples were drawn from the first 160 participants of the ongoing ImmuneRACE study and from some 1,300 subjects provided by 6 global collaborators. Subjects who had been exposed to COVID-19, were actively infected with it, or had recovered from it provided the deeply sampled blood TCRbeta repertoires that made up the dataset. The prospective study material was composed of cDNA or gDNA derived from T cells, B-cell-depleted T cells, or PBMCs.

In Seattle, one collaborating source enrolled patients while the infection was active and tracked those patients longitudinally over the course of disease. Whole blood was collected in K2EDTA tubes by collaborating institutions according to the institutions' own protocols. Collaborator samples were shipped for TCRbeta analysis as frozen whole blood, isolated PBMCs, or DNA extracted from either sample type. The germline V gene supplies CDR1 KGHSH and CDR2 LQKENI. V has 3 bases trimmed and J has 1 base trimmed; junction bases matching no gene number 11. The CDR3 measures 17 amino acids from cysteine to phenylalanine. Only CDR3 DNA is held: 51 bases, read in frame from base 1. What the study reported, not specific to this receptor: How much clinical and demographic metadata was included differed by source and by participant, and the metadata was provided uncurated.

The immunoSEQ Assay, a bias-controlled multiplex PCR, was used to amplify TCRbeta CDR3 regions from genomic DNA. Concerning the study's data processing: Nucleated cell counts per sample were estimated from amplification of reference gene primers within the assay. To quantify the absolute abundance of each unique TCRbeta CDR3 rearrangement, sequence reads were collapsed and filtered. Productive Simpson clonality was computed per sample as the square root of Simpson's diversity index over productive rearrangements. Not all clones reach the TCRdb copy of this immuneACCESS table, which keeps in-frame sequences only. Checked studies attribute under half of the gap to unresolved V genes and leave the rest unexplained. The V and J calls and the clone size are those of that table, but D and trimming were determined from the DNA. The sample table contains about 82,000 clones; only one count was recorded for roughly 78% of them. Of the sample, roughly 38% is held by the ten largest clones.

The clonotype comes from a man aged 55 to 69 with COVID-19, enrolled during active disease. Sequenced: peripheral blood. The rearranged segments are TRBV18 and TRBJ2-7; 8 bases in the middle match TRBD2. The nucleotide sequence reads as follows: TGTGCCAGCTCACCCACAATACCGGGGGGGCCGTCCTACGAGCAGTACTTC. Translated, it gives CASSPTIPGGPSYEQYF.